This passage covers 18 T cell receptor beta chains from one sample sequenced in a study of T cells in Graves' hyperthyroidism and ophthalmopathy. RNA transcripts gave rise to amplified TCR beta CDR3 regions. Using the HTBI primer set, a first-round RT-PCR was run on the TCR CDR3. TCRdb analysed the multiplex PCR reads with MiXCR anew, one entry per CDR3 protein. Of 600,000 to 650,000 distinct CDR3 sequences listed, around 21% were seen once; the top ten hold 34%. Material for sequencing was blood. These receptors were obtained from a man younger than 40 with Graves' ophthalmopathy.

The CDR3 spells CAISESGAGAYEQYF. The CDR3 nucleotides are TGTGCCATCAGTGAGTCGGGAGCGGGGGCCTACGAGCAGTACTTC. The gene calls are TRBV10-3 and TRBJ2-7; 8 bases agree with TRBD2. CDR3 size: 15 residues. Germline V gene lookup returns CDR1 ENHRY and CDR2 SYGVKD. The J segment lost 2 bases and the V segment lost 0 bases, leaving 3 bases of the junction unmatched.

The chain carries TRBV25-1 and TRBJ1-1; 7 bases match TRBD1. The CDR3 runs 13 residues. The ends lost 3 bases at V and 8 bases at J; junction bases unmatched: 6. The germline CDR1 and CDR2 sequences are MGHDK and SYGVNS. The DNA of the CDR3 is TGTGCCAGCAGTGAGGCCAGGGGGTACGAAGCTTTCTTT. Its translation is CASSEARGYEAFF.

In DNA form, the CDR3 reads TGTGCCAGCAGCGTAGGGGACAGGCCCAATCAGCCCCAGCATTTT. Its protein product is CASSVGDRPNQPQHF. The V call is TRBV9, the J call TRBJ1-5, with 8 bases that match TRBD1. The J segment lost 3 bases and the V segment lost 0 bases, leaving 2 bases of the junction unmatched. The CDR3 consists of 15 residues. Looked up from germline, CDR1 is SGDLS and CDR2 is YYNGEE.

This chain joins TRBV29-1 and TRBJ2-6; D might be TRBD1 (6 bases). The CDR3 length is 13 residues. V was pared by 5 bases and J by 4 bases, with 9 bases between. Germline V lookup: CDR1 SQVTM, CDR2 ANQGSEA. The CDR3 spells CSVSGAGANVLTF. The CDR3 nucleotides read TGCAGCGTTTCAGGGGCCGGGGCCAACGTCCTGACTTTC. Full variable domain (remainder filled in from reference TRBV29-1 and TRBJ2-6): SAVISQKPSRDICQRGTSLTIQCQVDSQVTMMFWYRQQPGQSLTLIATANQGSEATYESGFVIDKFPISRPNLTFSTLTVSNMSPEDSSIYLCSVSGAGANVLTFGAGSRLTVL.

This clonotype was found a few times. The chain uses TRBV18 and TRBJ1-1; tentatively, D is TRBD1 (5 bases). There are 14 residues in the CDR3. Trimming left V 5 bases short and J 5 bases short, with 15 bases between. Germline CDR1 is KGHSH and CDR2 is LQKENI. The CDR3 region has the DNA TGTGCCAGCTCAACCCTGGGGACGAAGACTGAAGCTTTCTTT. Encoded protein: CASSTLGTKTEAFF.

This clonotype was recorded only once. The genes are TRBV4-2 and TRBJ1-1; TRBD1 might be the D (6 bases). V gave up 8 bases and J gave up 6 bases, with 19 bases separating them. CDR3 length equals 14 residues. The germline gives CDR1 LGHNA, CDR2 YNFKEQ. The chain's CDR3 is CASGLGGASAEAFF. DNA for the CDR3: TGTGCCAGCGGGTTGGGGGGCGCTTCTGCTGAAGCTTTCTTT.

This clonotype was seen more than once but under ten times. The CDR3 DNA reads TGTGCCAGCGGGACTAGCGGGAGTGGCCCCTTAGCGGCTCAGTACTTC. The encoded protein is CASGTSGSGPLAAQYF. The genes are TRBV27 and TRBJ2-4; 14 positions agree with TRBD2. CDR3 length: 16 amino acids. V was clipped by 8 bases and J by 12 bases; unmatched bases: 15. The germline gives CDR1 MNHEY, CDR2 SMNVEV (reference sequence).

The chain employs TRBV20-1 and TRBJ2-5, with D possibly matching TRBD1 (6 bases). The CDR3 totals 16 residues. CDR1 is DFQATT and CDR2 is SNEGSKA in the germline V gene (reference sequence). V was shortened by 0 bases and J by 4 bases, with 18 bases between the two germline ends. CDR3 coding DNA: TGCAGTGCTAGAGATCAGGGGTACGGGTTTGGAGAGACCCAGTACTTC. It yields the protein CSARDQGYGFGETQYF.

The chain couples TRBV13 to TRBJ1-1; no definite D call. Per germline, CDR1 PRHDT and CDR2 FYEKMQ (reference sequence). Trimming stripped 1 base from V and 1 base from J, with 10 bases between. The CDR3 covers 15 residues. In DNA form, the CDR3 reads TGTGCCAGCAGCTTAGAGAAGTATCCGAACACTGAAGCTTTCTTT. This encodes CASSLEKYPNTEAFF. Combining the CDR3 with reference TRBV13 and TRBJ1-1 gives the whole variable domain AAGVIQSPRHLIKEKRETATLKCYPIPRHDTVYWYQQGPGQDPQFLISFYEKMQSDKGSIPDRFSAQQFSDYHSELNMSSLELGDSALYFCASSLEKYPNTEAFFGQGTRLTVV.

This clonotype has a count of ten or more. The J gene is TRBJ2-3, the V gene TRBV11-2; a weak D match, TRBD1 (5 bases). CDR1 SGHAT and CDR2 FQNNGV come from the germline V gene. The CDR3 totals 14 residues. Trimming stripped 5 bases from V and 4 bases from J, with 13 bases between. The CDR3 region is CASSRGTRADTQYF. DNA of the CDR3: TGTGCCAGCAGCCGCGGAACCAGGGCAGATACGCAGTATTTT.

The chain combines TRBV2 with TRBJ2-3; D is undetermined. The V gene's germline CDR1 is SNHLY and CDR2 FYNNEI. CDR3 size: 16 residues. The V end was cut by 5 bases, the J end by 2 bases, with 17 bases between. The DNA of the CDR3 is TGTGCCAGCAGTTTCCAACCTGGGTCTTCCACAGATACGCAGTATTTT. Its protein is CASSFQPGSSTDTQYF.

This clonotype has at least ten counts. V gene TRBV30 combines with J gene TRBJ1-1; D not certain. V lost 1 base, J lost 0 bases, and 9 bases lay in between. CDR1 and CDR2 from the germline V gene are GTSNPN and SVGIG (reference sequence). The CDR3 spans 14 residues. This CDR3 reads CAWSDTVMNTEAFF. CDR3 nucleotides: TGTGCCTGGAGTGATACCGTCATGAACACTGAAGCTTTCTTT.

This clonotype showed up many times. This rearrangement joins TRBV25-1 to TRBJ1-1; D unresolved. The V gene lost 4 bases and the J gene lost 0 bases, with 18 bases spanning the gap. Germline V CDR1 and CDR2: MGHDK, SYGVNS. This CDR3 has 17 residues. The CDR3 loop is CASSAGDKYHMNTEAFF. The CDR3 bases are TGTGCCAGCAGTGCGGGAGACAAGTACCACATGAACACTGAAGCTTTCTTT.

This clonotype was counted ten times or more. The V call is TRBV11-2, the J call TRBJ2-1; 7 bases are shared with TRBD2. V was pared by 1 base and J by 7 bases, with 10 bases of the junction left unmatched. This CDR3 contains 16 residues. The germline V gene encodes CDR1 SGHAT and CDR2 FQNNGV. The CDR3 sequence: CASSLGGGSQGNEQFF. In DNA form, the CDR3 reads TGTGCCAGCAGCTTAGGGGGCGGGAGTCAAGGGAATGAGCAGTTCTTC. Drawing the rest from reference TRBV11-2 and TRBJ2-1, the complete variable domain is EAGVAQSPRYKIIEKRQSVAFWCNPISGHATLYWYQQILGQGPKLLIQFQNNGVVDDSQLPKDRFSAERLKGVDSTLKIQPAKLEDSAVYLCASSLGGGSQGNEQFFGPGTRLTVL.

This clonotype was found a few times. The chain has TRBV9 and TRBJ2-3; 9 bases align to TRBD2. This CDR3 region has 17 residues. The ends lost 0 bases at V and 2 bases at J; junction bases unmatched: 7. In germline, CDR1 is SGDLS, CDR2 YYNGEE. CDR3 sequence: CASSVDPTSGNTDTQYF. In nucleotides, the CDR3 is TGTGCCAGCAGCGTAGATCCGACTAGCGGAAACACAGATACGCAGTATTTT.

The gene calls are TRBV6-1 and TRBJ2-5; TRBD2 matches 10 bases. The CDR3 contains 16 residues. Germline CDR1 MNHNS, CDR2 SASEGT. With 6 bases clipped from V and 4 bases from J, the junction kept 11 bases outside the gene matches. The CDR3 DNA is TGTGCCAGCAGCCCTTCGTGGGTAGCGGGAGGAGAGACCCAGTACTTC. As protein: CASSPSWVAGGETQYF.

The chain combines TRBV28 with TRBJ2-7; a possible D gene is TRBD1 (5 bases). Trimming took 4 bases from V and 5 from J, leaving 18 bases between them. The CDR3 runs to 15 residues. The germline V gene has CDR1 MDHEN and CDR2 SYDVKM. The CDR3 here is CASSWGEALRNEQYF. In nucleotides, the CDR3 is TGTGCCAGCAGTTGGGGCGAAGCTTTGAGGAACGAGCAGTACTTC.

This clonotype occurred many times. The chain has TRBV2 and TRBJ2-7; possibly TRBD2 for D (6 bases). V gave up 6 bases and J gave up 0 bases, with 15 bases separating them. The length of the CDR3 is 15 residues. Germline CDR1 reads SNHLY; CDR2 reads FYNNEI. CDR3 amino acids: CASRETGLSSYEQYF. CDR3 nucleotide sequence: TGTGCCAGCAGGGAAACGGGACTCAGCTCCTACGAGCAGTACTTC.